This T cell receptor beta chain was recovered during a study of shared clonotypes between healthy human individuals. J was trimmed by 5 bases and V by 8 bases; bases with no gene match: 11. The germline V gene has CDR1 SGHTA and CDR2 FQGNSA. The CDR3 is 14 residues long. CD45RA-negative memory and CD45RA+ naive subsets were split from the CD4+ cells. Data came from immunoSEQ multiplex PCR; TCRdb stores just in-frame clones and leaves some out. The sample has over a million clones, about 80% seen once; the top ten hold about 1.4%. The TCR was taken from a man aged 18 to 30 in good health. The chain carries TRBV7-2 and TRBJ2-5; 7 bases line up with TRBD1. The sample was memory CD4+ T cells sorted from blood. Subset: CD45RA-negative fraction. The CDR3 protein is CASGEGASSETQYF. For the CDR3, the DNA is TGTGCCAGCGGAGAGGGGGCAAGTTCTGAGACCCAGTACTTC.